These 10 T cell receptor beta chains were all obtained from the same sample, sequenced in a study of T cells after yellow fever vaccination. TCRdb reprocessed the 5' RACE reads with MiXCR, giving one entry per CDR3 protein. Among about 320,000 distinct CDR3 sequences listed, under 15% were seen once. Sequences were derived from CD4+ T cells sorted from PBMCs, sampled 15 days after the yellow fever booster vaccination. Receptor source: a man younger than 30 who received the YFV17D yellow fever vaccine.

This clonotype has a handful of counts. The J gene is TRBJ2-1, the V gene TRBV4-3; D tentatively fits TRBD1 or TRBD2 (5 bases each). V shed 0 bases and J shed 7 bases, with 13 bases lying between them. The germline CDR1 and CDR2 sequences are LGHNA and YSLEER. The CDR3 loop spans 15 amino acids. The chain's CDR3 is CASSQDRDEGNEQFF. The CDR3, as DNA: TGCGCCAGCAGCCAAGACCGGGACGAAGGGAATGAGCAGTTCTTC.

This clonotype was picked up a small number of times. The chain couples TRBV6-5 to TRBJ1-1; no firm D call. V shed 0 bases and J shed 0 bases, with 11 bases lying between them. The CDR3 loop spans 16 amino acids. From germline, CDR1 is MNHEY and CDR2 SVGAGI. The CDR3 DNA is TGTGCCAGCAGTTACTCTTACAGCGGCATGAACACTGAAGCTTTCTTT. Its translation is CASSYSYSGMNTEAFF.

This clonotype was picked up a small number of times. This rearrangement joins TRBV18 to TRBJ2-1; D is tentatively TRBD1 or TRBD2 (6 bases each). Germline CDR1 is KGHSH and CDR2 is LQKENI. V shed 3 bases and J shed 7 bases, with 16 bases lying between them. The CDR3 covers 15 residues. The CDR3 protein is CASSPGGGTGNEQFF. DNA for the CDR3: TGTGCCAGCTCACCCGGGGGCGGAACGGGGAATGAGCAGTTCTTC.

The rearrangement uses TRBV5-1 and TRBJ1-6; D gene ambiguous. V lost 0 bases and J lost 11, with 9 bases in between. Germline V CDR1 and CDR2: SGHRS, YFSETQ. The CDR3 runs to 13 residues. CDR3 in DNA: TGCGCCAGCAGCTTGGAGGAACTGGCACCCCTCCACTTT. It codes for CASSLEELAPLHF.

V usage is TRBV6-2 or TRBV6-3 and J usage is TRBJ1-5, with D perhaps TRBD1 (5 bases). The CDR3 extends over 14 amino acids. Between the trimmed V and J ends, which lost 6 bases and 2 bases, there was a span of 11 bases. Germline V gene sequence: CDR1 MNHEY, CDR2 SVGEGT. CDR3 bases: TGTGCCAGCAGATCACTACAGGGCAATCAGCCCCAGCATTTT. Protein product: CASRSLQGNQPQHF.

This clonotype was seen more than once but under ten times. This chain links TRBV28 with TRBJ2-2; no firm D call. Trimming took 8 bases from V and 5 from J, leaving 12 bases between them. The CDR3 length is 13 residues. Per germline, CDR1 MDHEN and CDR2 SYDVKM. In DNA, the CDR3 is TGTGCCAGCGGAGCGCTCCTAACCGGGGAGCTGTTTTTT. Amino acids: CASGALLTGELFF.

This clonotype has a handful of counts. The chain carries TRBV7-9 and TRBJ1-3; D is uncertain. Germline CDR1 is SEHNR and CDR2 is FQNEAQ (reference sequence). The CDR3 spans 14 residues. V was trimmed by 5 bases and J by 6 bases, leaving 14 bases between them. The CDR3 is CASSPSTRTNTIYF. CDR3 nucleotides: TGTGCCAGCAGCCCGTCGACCAGGACAAACACCATATATTTT.

V and J are TRBV28 and TRBJ1-1; D gene uncertain. The germline CDR1 and CDR2 sequences are MDHEN and SYDVKM. This CDR3 has 14 amino acids. Trimming removed 2 bases at V and 0 bases at J, with 7 bases between. The chain's CDR3 is CASSLIGLNTEAFF. The CDR3 nucleotides read TGTGCCAGCAGTTTAATAGGATTGAACACTGAAGCTTTCTTT.

This clonotype occurred a few times. The genes are TRBV2 and TRBJ1-5; D perhaps matches TRBD1 (5 bases). In germline, CDR1 is SNHLY, CDR2 FYNNEI. The CDR3 runs 11 residues. V lost 8 bases to trimming and J lost 5 bases, with 7 bases between them. CDR3 region: CASGTDQPQHF. DNA for the CDR3: TGTGCCAGCGGGACCGATCAGCCCCAGCATTTT.

V usage is TRBV20-1 and J usage is TRBJ1-3, with a possible D match to TRBD1 (6 bases). The CDR3 is 15 residues long. Germline assignment: CDR1 DFQATT and CDR2 SNEGSKA (reference sequence). V lost 1 base and J 1 base, leaving 11 bases between the germline ends. CDR3 DNA sequence: TGCAGTGCTAGAGCACCACAGGGTTCTGGAAACACCATATATTTT. Amino acids: CSARAPQGSGNTIYF.